Each of the 3 T cell receptor beta chains below was sequenced from the same sample in a study of shared clonotypes between healthy human individuals. The method was immunoSEQ multiplex PCR; TCRdb's version includes in-frame clones alone and lacks a portion of them. The sample records about half a million clones, approximately 71% being singletons. Sequences were obtained from PBMCs. The receptors come from a woman aged 40 to 55 in good health. Some clones in this sample may be carry-over from other donors' samples.

This clone was observed at least ten times. The chain couples TRBV28 to TRBJ1-6, with D perhaps matching TRBD1 (6 bases). Germline V gives CDR1 MDHEN, CDR2 SYDVKM. Trimming cost V 4 bases and J 3 bases, with 10 bases left between them. This CDR3 region has 15 residues. The CDR3 region is CASSSTGIYNSPLHF. CDR3 nucleotide sequence: TGTGCCAGCAGTTCTACAGGGATCTATAATTCACCCCTCCACTTT.

CDR3 residues: CASSEAGQNIQYF. CDR3 sequence (DNA): TGTGCCAGCAGTGAAGCCGGACAAAACATTCAGTACTTC. The rearrangement uses TRBV6-1 and TRBJ2-4; D not certain. Germline V CDR1 and CDR2: MNHNS, SASEGT. The CDR3 is 13 amino acids. Trimming took off 0 bases at V and 5 bases at J, with 5 bases between the two ends.

V and J are TRBV19 and TRBJ1-3, with 8 positions matching TRBD1. The germline gives CDR1 LNHDA, CDR2 SQIVND (reference sequence). After removal of 4 bases from V and 0 bases from J, the junction contained 5 bases not matched to a gene. The CDR3 length is 16 residues. The chain's CDR3 is CASSTGTGYSGNTIYF. The CDR3, as DNA: TGTGCCAGTAGTACGGGGACAGGTTACTCTGGAAACACCATATATTTT.